These T cell receptor beta chains were read from a single sample in a study of Graves' ophthalmopathy and Graves' hyperthyroidism. TCRdb re-called the multiplex PCR reads with MiXCR, one entry per CDR3 protein. The sample includes 200,000 to 250,000 distinct CDR3 sequences, around a fifth seen only once; the top ten take under 55%. Sequences were obtained from peripheral blood. The receptors shown here come from a woman between 50 and 59 years old with Graves' ophthalmopathy. CDR3s include the opening cysteine and the closing phenylalanine or tryptophan. The D gene is left open where the match is weak. The listing skips clone size in some rows; elsewhere it reads once, few, many or a size class.

TRBJ2-5,NA,many,TRBV29-1,TGCAGCGTCACGGACAGCCCGGGCGAGACCCAGTACTTC,CSVTDSPGETQYF
TRBJ1-6,NA,NA,TRBV6-4,TGTGCCAGCAGTGACTGGCGACACCGCGGGTCCCTCCACTTT,CASSDWRHRGSLHF
TRBJ1-5,NA,NA,TRBV12-3/TRBV12-4,TGTGCCAGCAGTTTAGCGGGGTACCAGCCCCAGCATTTT,CASSLAGYQPQHF
TRBJ2-7,TRBD1,many,TRBV19,TGTGCCAGTAGTAGAGGACAGGGATTTGGTTACGAGCAGTACTTC,CASSRGQGFGYEQYF
TRBJ1-2,TRBD1,NA,TRBV28,TGTGCCAGCAGCCCCGGACAGGAGGATGGCTACACCTTC,CASSPGQEDGYTF
TRBJ2-2,TRBD2,NA,TRBV9,TGTGCCAGCAGCCCCGGGACTAGCGGCAACACCGGGGAGCTGTTTTTT,CASSPGTSGNTGELFF
TRBJ1-2,TRBD1,many,TRBV29-1,TGCAGCGTTGAATTGGACAGGCCTAACTATGGCTACACCTTC,CSVELDRPNYGYTF
TRBJ2-5,NA,many,TRBV20-1,TGCAGTGCTGCCCCCCGGATTGGTGGATTCGGAGAGACCCAGTACTTC,CSAAPRIGGFGETQYF
TRBJ2-5,NA,many,TRBV6-5,TGTGCCAGCAGTTACGTCGCTAGCGTAAAAGAGACCCAGTACTTC,CASSYVASVKETQYF
TRBJ2-7,TRBD2,many,TRBV20-1,TGCAGTGCCCTCCCGGGGGGACTAGCGGGAGTTTACGAGCAGTACTTC,CSALPGGLAGVYEQYF
TRBJ2-7,NA,many,TRBV9,TGTGCCAGCAGCGTAGACCTTCGCTCCTACGAGCAGTACTTC,CASSVDLRSYEQYF
TRBJ2-4,NA,many,TRBV27,TGTGCCAGCCTGCCGGAGCGTCTAGCCAAAAACATTCAGTACTTC,CASLPERLAKNIQYF
TRBJ1-6,NA,many,TRBV5-1,TGCGCCAGCAGCCCGGACCCGGGGGAATCACCCCTCCACTTT,CASSPDPGESPLHF
TRBJ1-5,TRBD1,NA,TRBV6-2/TRBV6-3,TGTGCCAGCACCACCGGGACAGCTAGCAATCAGCCCCAGCATTTT,CASTTGTASNQPQHF
TRBJ1-2,TRBD1,NA,TRBV28,TGTGCCAGCAGGTTCCAGGGGGCCGGTAACTATGGCTACACCTTC,CASRFQGAGNYGYTF
TRBJ2-7,NA,NA,TRBV7-9,TGTGCCAGCAGCTTAGGAAGCGGGTACGCCTACGAGCAGTACTTC,CASSLGSGYAYEQYF
TRBJ2-7,NA,medium-sized,TRBV27,TGTGCCAGCAGTTTATCGCAGGGGGGTTTAAACGAGCAGTACTTC,CASSLSQGGLNEQYF
TRBJ1-2,TRBD1,many,TRBV30,TGTGCCTGTCCGACAGGGGGACGCTACACCTTC,CACPTGGRYTF
TRBJ2-5,NA,many,TRBV9,TGTGCCAGCAGCGTAAGTGGGAGGTGGGAGACCCAGTACTTC,CASSVSGRWETQYF
TRBJ2-2,TRBD1,NA,TRBV24-1,TGTGCCACCAGTGATACCGGGACAGGGGGCATCGGGGAGCTGTTTTTT,CATSDTGTGGIGELFF
TRBJ1-1,TRBD1,many,TRBV20-1,TGCAGTGCAGCCGGGACAGGGGCATTTGAAGCTTTCTTT,CSAAGTGAFEAFF
TRBJ2-7,NA,many,TRBV28,TGTGCCTCCACAGGTGCCTACGAGCAGTACTTC,CASTGAYEQYF
TRBJ1-5,NA,many,TRBV6-1,TGTGCCAGCAGTGAAAGGGACATAAGTGGACAGCCCCAGCATTTT,CASSERDISGQPQHF
TRBJ2-3,TRBD1,many,TRBV10-1,TGCGCCAGCAGTGAGGAGGGGACAGGGAGAACAGATACGCAGTATTTT,CASSEEGTGRTDTQYF
TRBJ1-1,NA,NA,TRBV20-1,TGCAGCGGGGTAAAGTCCCTGGGCACTGAAGCTTTCTTT,CSGVKSLGTEAFF
TRBJ1-1,NA,NA,TRBV12-3/TRBV12-4,TGTGCCAGCCACCCGGAGAGGGGTCGGACTGAAGCTTTCTTT,CASHPERGRTEAFF
TRBJ1-3,TRBD1,many,TRBV6-1,TGTGCCAGCAGTGACCAGACAGGGCCTGGAAACACCATATATTTT,CASSDQTGPGNTIYF
TRBJ1-1,TRBD1,many,TRBV6-1,TGTGCCAGCAGTGGGAGACAGGGGCCGGGCACTGAAGCTTTCTTT,CASSGRQGPGTEAFF
TRBJ2-5,NA,many,TRBV20-1,TGCAGTGCGGATCGGGGCTTAATGGGGGAGACCCAGTACTTC,CSADRGLMGETQYF
TRBJ2-5,NA,NA,TRBV3-1,TGTGCCAGCAGCCAAGAATACGGGGTCCAAGAGACCCAGTACTTC,CASSQEYGVQETQYF
TRBJ2-5,NA,many,TRBV6-1,TGTGCCAGCGGTAATGAAGAGACCCAGTACTTC,CASGNEETQYF
TRBJ1-5,TRBD1,many,TRBV5-1,TGCGCCAGCAGGCCCGGGACAGGGCCTCAGCCCCAGCATTTT,CASRPGTGPQPQHF
TRBJ1-1,NA,NA,TRBV12-3/TRBV12-4,TGTGCCAGCAGTTTAACTTGGACTGAAGCTTTCTTT,CASSLTWTEAFF
TRBJ1-2,TRBD1,many,TRBV20-1,TGCAGTGCCAGACAGGGGGCGGGTGGCTACACCTTC,CSARQGAGGYTF
TRBJ1-2,NA,many,TRBV2,TGTGCCAGCAGTGAAGGGGGATTATATGGCTACACCTTC,CASSEGGLYGYTF
TRBJ2-7,TRBD2,NA,TRBV11-1,TGTGCCAGCAGCTTAGTAACTAGCGGGAGTTTTGTCGAGCAGTACTTC,CASSLVTSGSFVEQYF
TRBJ1-5,NA,NA,TRBV6-7,TGTGCCAGCCCTGGTCAGCCTTATAGCAATCAGCCCCAGCATTTT,CASPGQPYSNQPQHF
TRBJ2-7,NA,few,TRBV3-1,TGTGCCAGCAGCCAAGACGGCAGGGGGGGGGACGAGCAGTACTTC,CASSQDGRGGDEQYF
TRBJ1-1,NA,NA,TRBV28,TGTGCCAGCAGTGGGGGTATGAACACTGAAGCTTTCTTT,CASSGGMNTEAFF